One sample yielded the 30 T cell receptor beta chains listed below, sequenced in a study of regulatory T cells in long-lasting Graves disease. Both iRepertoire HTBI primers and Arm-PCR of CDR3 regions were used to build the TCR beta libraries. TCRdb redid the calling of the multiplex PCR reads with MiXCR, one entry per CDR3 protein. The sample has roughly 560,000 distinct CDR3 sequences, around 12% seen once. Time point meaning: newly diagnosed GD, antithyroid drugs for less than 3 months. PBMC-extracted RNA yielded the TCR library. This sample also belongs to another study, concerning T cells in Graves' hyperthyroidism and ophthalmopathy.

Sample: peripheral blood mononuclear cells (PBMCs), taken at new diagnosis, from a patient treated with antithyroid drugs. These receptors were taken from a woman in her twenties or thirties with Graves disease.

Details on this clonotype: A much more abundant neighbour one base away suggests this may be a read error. In DNA, the CDR3 is TGTGCCAGCAGCCATGAGAAGCTAGGGTTCTTC. It encodes CASSHEKLGFF. V and J are TRBV4-2 and TRBJ2-1; D call uncertain. This CDR3 is 11 amino acids long. CDR1 and CDR2 from the germline V gene are LGHNA and YNFKEQ. V gave up 3 bases and J gave up 15 bases, with 12 bases separating them.

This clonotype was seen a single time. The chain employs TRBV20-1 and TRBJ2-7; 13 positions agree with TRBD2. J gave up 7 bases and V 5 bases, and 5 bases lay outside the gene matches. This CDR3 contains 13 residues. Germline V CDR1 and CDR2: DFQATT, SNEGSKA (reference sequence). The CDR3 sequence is CSAQGLAGEEQYF. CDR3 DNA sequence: TGCAGTGCTCAAGGACTAGCGGGAGAAGAGCAGTACTTC.

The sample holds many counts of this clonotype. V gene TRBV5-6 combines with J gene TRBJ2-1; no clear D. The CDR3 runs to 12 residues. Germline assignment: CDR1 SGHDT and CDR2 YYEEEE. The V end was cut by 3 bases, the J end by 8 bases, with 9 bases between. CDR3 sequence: CASSWIVDEQFF. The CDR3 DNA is TGTGCCAGCAGCTGGATTGTGGATGAGCAGTTCTTC.

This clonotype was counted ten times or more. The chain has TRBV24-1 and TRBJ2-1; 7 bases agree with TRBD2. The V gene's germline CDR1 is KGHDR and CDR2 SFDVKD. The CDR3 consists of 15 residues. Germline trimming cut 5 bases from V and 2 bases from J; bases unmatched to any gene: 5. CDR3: CATSASGTTYNEQFF. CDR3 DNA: TGTGCCACCAGTGCGTCCGGGACTACCTACAATGAGCAGTTCTTC.

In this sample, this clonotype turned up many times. The CDR3 region is CASSLGASGSSYNEQFF. CDR3 coding DNA: TGTGCCAGCAGCTTAGGGGCTAGCGGGAGCTCCTACAATGAGCAGTTCTTC. The V and J genes are TRBV19 and TRBJ2-1, with TRBD2 matching over 10 bases. With 9 bases clipped from V and 0 bases from J, the junction kept 11 bases outside the gene matches. Germline assignment: CDR1 LNHDA and CDR2 SQIVND (reference sequence). The CDR3 loop spans 17 amino acids.

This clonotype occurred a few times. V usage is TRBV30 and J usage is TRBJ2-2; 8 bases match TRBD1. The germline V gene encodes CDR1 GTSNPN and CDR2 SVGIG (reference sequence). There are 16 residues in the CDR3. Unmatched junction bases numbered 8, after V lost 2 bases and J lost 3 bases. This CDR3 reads CAWSWRTGFDTGELFF. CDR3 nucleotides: TGTGCCTGGAGTTGGCGGACAGGGTTTGACACCGGGGAGCTGTTTTTT.

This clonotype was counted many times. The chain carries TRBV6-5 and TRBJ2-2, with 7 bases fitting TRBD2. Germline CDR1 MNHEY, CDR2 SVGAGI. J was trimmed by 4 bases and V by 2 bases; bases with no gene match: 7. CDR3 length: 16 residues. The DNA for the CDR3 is TGTGCCAGCAGTTACGCGACTAGCCCGGGCACCGGGGAGCTGTTTTTT. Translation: CASSYATSPGTGELFF.

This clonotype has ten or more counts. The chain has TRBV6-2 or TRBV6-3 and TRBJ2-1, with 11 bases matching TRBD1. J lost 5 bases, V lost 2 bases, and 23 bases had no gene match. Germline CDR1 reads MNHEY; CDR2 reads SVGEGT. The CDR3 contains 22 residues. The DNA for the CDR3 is TGTGCCAGCAGTTACCCGCAACGGACAGGGGGCGCTTCGCTACTACGGGACAATGAGCAGTTCTTC. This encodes CASSYPQRTGGASLLRDNEQFF.

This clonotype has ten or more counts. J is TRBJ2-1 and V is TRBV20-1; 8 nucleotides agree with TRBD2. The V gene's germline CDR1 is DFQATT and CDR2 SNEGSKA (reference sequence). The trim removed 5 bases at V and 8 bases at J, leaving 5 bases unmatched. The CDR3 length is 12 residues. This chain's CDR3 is CSARREGYEQFF. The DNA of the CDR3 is TGCAGTGCTCGACGGGAGGGATATGAGCAGTTCTTC.

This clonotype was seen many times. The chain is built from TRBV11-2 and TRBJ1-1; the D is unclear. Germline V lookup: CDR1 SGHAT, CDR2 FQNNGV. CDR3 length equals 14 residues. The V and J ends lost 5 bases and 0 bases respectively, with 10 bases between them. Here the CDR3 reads CASSTRHLNTEAFF. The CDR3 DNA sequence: TGTGCCAGCAGCACCAGACACCTGAACACTGAAGCTTTCTTT.

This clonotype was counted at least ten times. CDR3 nucleotides: TGTGCCAGCAGGGAAGTTGAAGACGGTGGATGGACTGAAGCTTTCTTT. It specifies CASREVEDGGWTEAFF. The chain combines TRBV28 with TRBJ1-1; D is unresolved. Per the germline V gene, CDR1 is MDHEN and CDR2 is SYDVKM. Trimming pared 6 bases from V and 5 bases from J, leaving 22 bases between. The CDR3 is 16 residues long.

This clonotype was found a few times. The CDR3 coding sequence is TGCAGTGCTAGAGTTCCGCCTTACGGCAATCAGCCCCAGCATTTT. It is translated as CSARVPPYGNQPQHF. The chain is built from TRBV20-1 and TRBJ1-5; D ambiguous. Per germline, CDR1 DFQATT and CDR2 SNEGSKA (reference sequence). Trimming shortened V by 1 base and J by 2 bases, and 12 bases separated the two germline ends. CDR3 length: 15 residues.

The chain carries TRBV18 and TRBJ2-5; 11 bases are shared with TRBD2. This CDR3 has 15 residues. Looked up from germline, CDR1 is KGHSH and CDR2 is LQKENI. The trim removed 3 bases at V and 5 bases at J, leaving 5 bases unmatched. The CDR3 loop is CASSPDIAGGETQYF. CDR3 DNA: TGTGCCAGCTCACCGGATATAGCGGGAGGGGAGACCCAGTACTTC.

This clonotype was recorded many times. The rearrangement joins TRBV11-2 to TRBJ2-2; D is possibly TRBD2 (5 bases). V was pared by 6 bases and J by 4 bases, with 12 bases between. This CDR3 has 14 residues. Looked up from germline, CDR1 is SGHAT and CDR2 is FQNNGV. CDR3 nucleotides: TGTGCCAGCAGAAGCCTAGCCCGCACCGGGGAGCTGTTTTTT. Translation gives CASRSLARTGELFF.

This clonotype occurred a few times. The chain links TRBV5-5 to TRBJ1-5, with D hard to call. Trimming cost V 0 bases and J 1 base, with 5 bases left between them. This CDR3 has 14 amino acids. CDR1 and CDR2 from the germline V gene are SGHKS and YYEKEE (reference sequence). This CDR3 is CASSLGSSNQPQHF. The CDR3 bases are TGTGCCAGCAGCTTGGGTTCAAGCAATCAGCCCCAGCATTTT.

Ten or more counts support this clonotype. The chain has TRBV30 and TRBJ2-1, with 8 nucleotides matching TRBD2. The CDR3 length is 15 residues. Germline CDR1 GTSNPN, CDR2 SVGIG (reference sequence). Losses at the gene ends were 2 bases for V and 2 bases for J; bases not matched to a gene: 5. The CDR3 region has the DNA TGTGCCTGGAGTTTACCGGGAGGGCCCTACAATGAGCAGTTCTTC. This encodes CAWSLPGGPYNEQFF.

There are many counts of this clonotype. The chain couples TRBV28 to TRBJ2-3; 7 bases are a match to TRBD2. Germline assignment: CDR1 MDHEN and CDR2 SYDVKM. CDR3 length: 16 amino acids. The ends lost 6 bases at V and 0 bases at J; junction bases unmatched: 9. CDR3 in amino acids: CASSAGAGDSTDTQYF. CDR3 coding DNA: TGTGCCAGCAGCGCGGGAGCTGGGGATAGCACAGATACGCAGTATTTT.

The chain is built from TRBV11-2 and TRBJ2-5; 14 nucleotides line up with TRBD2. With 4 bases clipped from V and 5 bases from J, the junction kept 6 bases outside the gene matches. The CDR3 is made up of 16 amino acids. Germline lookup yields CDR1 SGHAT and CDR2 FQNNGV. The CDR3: CASSYPGLAGVETQYF. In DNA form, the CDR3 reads TGTGCCAGCAGCTATCCGGGACTAGCGGGAGTTGAGACCCAGTACTTC.

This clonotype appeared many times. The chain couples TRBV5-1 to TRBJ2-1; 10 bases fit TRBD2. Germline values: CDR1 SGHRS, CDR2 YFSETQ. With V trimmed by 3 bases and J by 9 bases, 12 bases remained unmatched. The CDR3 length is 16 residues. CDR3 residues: CASSSTGTSVFVEQFF. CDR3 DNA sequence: TGCGCCAGCAGCTCTACCGGGACTAGCGTATTTGTTGAGCAGTTCTTC.

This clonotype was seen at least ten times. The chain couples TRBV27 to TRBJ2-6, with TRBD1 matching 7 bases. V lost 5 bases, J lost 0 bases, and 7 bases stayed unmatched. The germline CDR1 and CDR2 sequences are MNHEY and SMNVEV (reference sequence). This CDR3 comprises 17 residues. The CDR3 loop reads CASSPGQAVSGANVLTF. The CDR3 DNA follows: TGTGCCAGCAGTCCCGGACAGGCCGTCTCTGGGGCCAACGTCCTGACTTTC.

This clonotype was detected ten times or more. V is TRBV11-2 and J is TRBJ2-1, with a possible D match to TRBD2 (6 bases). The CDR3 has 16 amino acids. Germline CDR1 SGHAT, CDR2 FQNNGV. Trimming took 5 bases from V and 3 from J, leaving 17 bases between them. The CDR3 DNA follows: TGTGCCAGCAGCCCAACATCCTGGACTAACTACAATGAGCAGTTCTTC. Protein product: CASSPTSWTNYNEQFF.

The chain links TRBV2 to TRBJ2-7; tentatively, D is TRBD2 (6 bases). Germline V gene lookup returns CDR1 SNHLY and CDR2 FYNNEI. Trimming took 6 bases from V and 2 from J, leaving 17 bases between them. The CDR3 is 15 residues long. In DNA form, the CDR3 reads TGTGCCAGCAGGCGGGGCGGGAAATCAACCTACGAGCAGTACTTC. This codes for CASRRGGKSTYEQYF.

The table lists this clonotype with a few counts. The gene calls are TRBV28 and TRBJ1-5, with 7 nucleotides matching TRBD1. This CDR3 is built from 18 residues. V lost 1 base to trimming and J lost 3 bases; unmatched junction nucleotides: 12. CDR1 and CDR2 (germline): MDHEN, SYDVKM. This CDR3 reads CASSLYVWDSKNNQPQHF. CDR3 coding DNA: TGTGCCAGCAGTTTATATGTATGGGACAGCAAAAACAATCAGCCCCAGCATTTT.

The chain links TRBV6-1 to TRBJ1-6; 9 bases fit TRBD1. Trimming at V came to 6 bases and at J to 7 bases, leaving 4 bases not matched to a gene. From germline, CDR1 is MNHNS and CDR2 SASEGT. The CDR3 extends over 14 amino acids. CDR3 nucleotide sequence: TGTGCCAGCAGCGGACAGGGGACAAATTCACCCCTCCACTTT. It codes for CASSGQGTNSPLHF.

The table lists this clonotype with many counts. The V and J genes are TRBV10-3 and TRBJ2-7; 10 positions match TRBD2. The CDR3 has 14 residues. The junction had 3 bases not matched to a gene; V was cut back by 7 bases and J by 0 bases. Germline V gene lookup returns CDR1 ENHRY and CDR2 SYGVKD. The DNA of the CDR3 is TGTGCCATCAAGGCTAGCGGGAGCTCCTACGAGCAGTACTTC. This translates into CAIKASGSSYEQYF.

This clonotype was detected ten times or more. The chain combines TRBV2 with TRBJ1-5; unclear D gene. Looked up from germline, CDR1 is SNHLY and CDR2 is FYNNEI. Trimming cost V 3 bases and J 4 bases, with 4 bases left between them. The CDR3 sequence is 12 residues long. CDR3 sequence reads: CASSDRNQPQHF. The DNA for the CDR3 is TGTGCCAGCAGTGACAGAAATCAGCCCCAGCATTTT.

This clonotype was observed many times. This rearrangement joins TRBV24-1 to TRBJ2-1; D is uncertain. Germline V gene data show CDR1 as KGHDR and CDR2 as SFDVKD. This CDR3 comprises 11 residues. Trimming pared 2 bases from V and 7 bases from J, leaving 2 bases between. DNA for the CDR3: TGTGCCACCAGTGATTCTAATGAGCAGTTCTTC. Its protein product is CATSDSNEQFF.

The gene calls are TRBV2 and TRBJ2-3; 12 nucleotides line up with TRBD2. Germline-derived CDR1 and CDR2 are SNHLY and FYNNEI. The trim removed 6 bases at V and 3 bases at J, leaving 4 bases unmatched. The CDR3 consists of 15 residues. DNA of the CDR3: TGTGCCAGCAGAAGACTAGCGGGAGCAACAGATACGCAGTATTTT. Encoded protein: CASRRLAGATDTQYF.

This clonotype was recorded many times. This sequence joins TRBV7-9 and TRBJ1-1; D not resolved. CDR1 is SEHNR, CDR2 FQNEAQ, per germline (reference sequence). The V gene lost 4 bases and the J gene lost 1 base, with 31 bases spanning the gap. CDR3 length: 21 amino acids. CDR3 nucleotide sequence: TGTGCCAGCAGCTCCTCCAAATTACCCTTGCATAACGGGCAAAGGAACACTGAAGCTTTCTTT. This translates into CASSSSKLPLHNGQRNTEAFF.

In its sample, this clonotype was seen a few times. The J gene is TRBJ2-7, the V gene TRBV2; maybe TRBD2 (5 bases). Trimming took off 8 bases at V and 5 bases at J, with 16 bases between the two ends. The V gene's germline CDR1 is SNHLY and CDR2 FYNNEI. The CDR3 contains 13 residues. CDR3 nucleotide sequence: TGTGCCAGCGTGTATCGGGGATTGAACGAGCAGTACTTC. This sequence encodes CASVYRGLNEQYF.